The rows below give T cell receptor beta chains drawn from one sample of a study of cytomegalovirus exposure and HLA in healthy donors. TCRdb's table, derived via immunoSEQ multiplex PCR, lists solely in-frame clones and lacks some. The sample holds roughly 130,000 clones, about three quarters seen once. Sequencing was performed on PBMCs. Receptors were obtained from a human donor in good health. CDR3s include the opening cysteine and the closing phenylalanine or tryptophan. The D gene is left open where the match is weak. Not all rows give a size; the values are once, few, many and, for expanded clones, a class.

j_gene,d_gene,abundance,v_gene,CDR3aa,CDR3nt
TRBJ2-5,TRBD1,NA,TRBV6-1,CASSVAGGKWSQYF,TGTGCCAGCAGTGTAGCAGGGGGAAAGTGGTCCCAGTACTTC
TRBJ2-2,NA,few,TRBV4-1,CASSQDLGHTGELFF,TGCGCCAGCAGCCAAGATCTGGGCCACACCGGGGAGCTGTTTTTT
TRBJ1-4,TRBD1,few,TRBV5-1,CASSLGQGNEKLFF,TGCGCCAGCAGCTTGGGACAGGGGAATGAAAAACTGTTTTTT
TRBJ1-2,TRBD1,NA,TRBV19,CASRPYRGLDGYTF,TGTGCCAGTAGACCATACAGGGGGTTGGATGGCTACACCTTC
TRBJ2-5,NA,NA,TRBV6-6,CASSYQGNGETQYF,TGTGCCAGCAGTTACCAGGGGAACGGGGAGACCCAGTACTTC
TRBJ2-7,NA,NA,TRBV9,CASSPRMSSYEQYF,TGTGCCAGCAGCCCTAGGATGAGCTCCTACGAGCAGTACTTC
TRBJ1-2,NA,NA,TRBV5-4,CASSLENYGYTF,TGTGCCAGCAGCCTAGAGAACTATGGCTACACCTTC
TRBJ2-7,TRBD2,NA,TRBV11-2,CASSPAGGSSFYEQYF,TGTGCCAGCAGCCCCGCGGGAGGGTCTTCTTTCTACGAGCAGTACTTC
TRBJ2-7,NA,NA,TRBV4-1,CASSPETAPYEQYF,TGCGCCAGCAGCCCTGAGACAGCCCCCTACGAGCAGTACTTC
TRBJ1-6,TRBD1,once,TRBV19,CASSPRTGWSPLHF,TGTGCCAGTAGTCCCAGGACAGGGTGGTCACCCCTCCACTTT
TRBJ2-1,NA,NA,TRBV5-1,CASSSILDQAYNEQFF,TGCGCCAGCAGCTCCATACTCGACCAAGCGTACAATGAGCAGTTCTTC
TRBJ1-2,TRBD1,NA,TRBV29-1,CSVNRDRGGVGGGYTF,TGCAGCGTAAACCGGGACAGGGGCGGTGTTGGCGGGGGCTACACCTTC
TRBJ2-1,TRBD2,NA,TRBV4-1,CASSLPSLLAGAYNEQFF,TGCGCCAGCAGCCTCCCGTCCCTACTAGCGGGGGCCTACAATGAGCAGTTCTTC
TRBJ2-5,TRBD2,NA,TRBV5-1,CASSLGTSGGYQETQYF,TGCGCCAGCAGCTTGGGTACTAGCGGGGGGTACCAAGAGACCCAGTACTTC
TRBJ2-1,NA,NA,TRBV21-1,CATAGLAINGRQFF,TGTGCCACCGCGGGACTAGCGATTAACGGCCGGCAGTTCTTC
TRBJ2-5,NA,once,TRBV19,CASREREGAWETQYF,TGTGCCAGTAGGGAACGGGAGGGGGCGTGGGAGACCCAGTACTTC
TRBJ1-3,NA,NA,TRBV6-6,CASSPDSGNTIYF,TGTGCCAGCAGCCCAGACAGTGGAAACACCATATATTTT
TRBJ2-3,NA,NA,TRBV7-9,CASSVPSEVGSDTQYF,TGTGCCAGCAGCGTTCCTAGCGAGGTGGGATCAGATACGCAGTATTTT
TRBJ2-3,TRBD2,NA,TRBV9,CASSVTSGINTDTQYF,TGTGCCAGCAGCGTTACTAGCGGGATTAACACAGATACGCAGTATTTT
TRBJ1-1,TRBD1,NA,TRBV28,CASSWSGGLGEAFF,TGTGCCAGCAGTTGGTCAGGGGGCCTTGGTGAAGCTTTCTTT
TRBJ2-7,NA,NA,TRBV9,CASSVGGRGGLYEQYF,TGTGCCAGCAGCGTAGGGGGTCGGGGAGGACTTTACGAGCAGTACTTC
TRBJ1-1,NA,few,TRBV6-6,CASILGRGMDTEAFF,TGTGCCAGCATTCTCGGCAGGGGCATGGACACTGAAGCTTTCTTT
TRBJ2-1,NA,NA,TRBV12-5,CASGLWAPNEQFF,TGTGCTAGTGGTTTGTGGGCTCCCAATGAGCAGTTCTTC
TRBJ2-7,TRBD2,NA,TRBV5-1,CASRRTSETYEQYF,TGCGCCAGCAGACGGACTAGCGAAACCTACGAGCAGTACTTC
TRBJ2-5,TRBD2,NA,TRBV11-2,CASSFVNSGGETQYF,TGTGCCAGCAGCTTCGTGAATTCGGGGGGAGAGACCCAGTACTTC
TRBJ2-7,TRBD1,NA,TRBV4-1,CASSQDGPGQGHEQYF,TGCGCCAGCAGCCAAGATGGCCCGGGACAGGGGCACGAGCAGTACTTC
TRBJ2-1,TRBD2,NA,TRBV4-2,CASSQNRGGYNEQFF,TGTGCCAGCAGCCAAAATCGGGGGGGGTACAATGAGCAGTTCTTC
TRBJ2-3,TRBD2,NA,TRBV7-3,CASSFAAGGWADTQYF,TGTGCCAGCAGCTTCGCAGCGGGGGGCTGGGCAGATACGCAGTATTTT
TRBJ2-7,NA,NA,TRBV5-8,CASSLWARNYEQYF,TGTGCCAGCAGCCTGTGGGCCAGAAACTACGAGCAGTACTTC
TRBJ2-7,NA,NA,TRBV7-9,CSSSDRFFSEQYF,TGTTCCAGCTCTGACAGATTCTTTTCCGAGCAGTACTTC
TRBJ2-3,NA,NA,TRBV9,CASSVEGGGHADTQYF,TGTGCCAGCAGCGTAGAGGGGGGGGGCCACGCAGATACGCAGTATTTT
TRBJ1-3,NA,few,TRBV21-1,CASSMVRDGNTIYF,TGTGCCAGCAGCATGGTTCGGGATGGAAACACCATATATTTT